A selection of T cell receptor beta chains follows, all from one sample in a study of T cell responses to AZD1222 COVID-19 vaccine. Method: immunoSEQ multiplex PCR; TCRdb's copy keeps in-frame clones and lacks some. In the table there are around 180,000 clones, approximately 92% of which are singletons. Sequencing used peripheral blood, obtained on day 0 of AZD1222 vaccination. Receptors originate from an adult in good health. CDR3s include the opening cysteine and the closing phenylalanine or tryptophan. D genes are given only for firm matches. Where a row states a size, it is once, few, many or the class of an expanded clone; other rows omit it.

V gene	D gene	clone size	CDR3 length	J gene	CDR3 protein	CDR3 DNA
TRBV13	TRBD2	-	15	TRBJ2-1	CASSFSGGLYNEQFF	TGTGCCAGCAGCTTTAGCGGGGGCCTATACAATGAGCAGTTCTTC
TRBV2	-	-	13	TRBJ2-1	CASSYRDRNEQFF	TGTGCCAGCAGTTACCGCGACCGGAATGAGCAGTTCTTC
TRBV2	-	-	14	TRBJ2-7	CASSDDGVSNEQYF	TGTGCCAGCAGTGATGACGGGGTTTCGAACGAGCAGTACTTC
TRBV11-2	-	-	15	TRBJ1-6	CASSLVRASGSPLHF	TGTGCCAGCAGCTTAGTCCGGGCCTCGGGTTCACCCCTCCACTTT
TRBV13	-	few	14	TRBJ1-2	CASSPQTGDYGYTF	TGTGCCAGCAGTCCCCAGACAGGCGACTATGGCTACACCTTC
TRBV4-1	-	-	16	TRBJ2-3	CASSQAGREVAHTQYF	TGCGCCAGCAGCCAAGCTGGCCGTGAAGTAGCTCATACGCAGTATTTT
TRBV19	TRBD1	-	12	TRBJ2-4	CASRGTGNIQYF	TGTGCCAGTAGAGGGACAGGAAACATTCAGTACTTC
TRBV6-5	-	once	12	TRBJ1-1	CASSYRRGEAFF	TGTGCCAGCAGTTACCGCAGGGGTGAAGCTTTCTTT
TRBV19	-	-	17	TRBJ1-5	CASSMIPRDTLNQPQHF	TGTGCCAGTAGTATGATCCCCCGGGACACACTCAATCAGCCCCAGCATTTT
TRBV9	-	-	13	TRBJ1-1	CASSQSLNTEAFF	TGTGCCAGCAGTCAGAGCCTTAACACTGAAGCTTTCTTT
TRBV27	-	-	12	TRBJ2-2	CASSFQGGELFF	TGTGCCAGCAGTTTCCAGGGAGGGGAGCTGTTTTTT
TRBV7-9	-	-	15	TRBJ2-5	CASSFSSGVRETQYF	TGTGCCAGCAGCTTCTCCAGTGGGGTACGGGAGACCCAGTACTTC
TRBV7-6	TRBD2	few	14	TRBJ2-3	CASSPSGSTDTQYF	TGTGCCAGCAGCCCTAGCGGGAGCACAGATACGCAGTATTTT
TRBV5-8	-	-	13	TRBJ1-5	CASSSLDIQPQHF	TGTGCCAGCAGCTCCCTAGACATCCAGCCCCAGCATTTT
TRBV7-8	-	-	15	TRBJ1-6	CASSLGSSYNSPLHF	TGTGCCAGCAGCTTGGGTAGCTCCTATAATTCACCCCTCCACTTT
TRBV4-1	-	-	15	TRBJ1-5	CASSQADRSNQPQHF	TGCGCCAGCAGCCAAGCGGACAGAAGCAATCAGCCCCAGCATTTT
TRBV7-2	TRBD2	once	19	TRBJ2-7	CASSLKPGLAGGRLYEQYF	TGTGCCAGCAGCTTGAAACCGGGACTAGCGGGGGGGCGTCTCTACGAGCAGTACTTC
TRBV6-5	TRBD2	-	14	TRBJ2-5	CAITSGGQGETQYF	TGTGCCATAACCTCGGGGGGGCAAGGAGAGACCCAGTACTTC
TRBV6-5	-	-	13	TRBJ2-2	CASSFQGTGELFF	TGTGCCAGCAGCTTTCAGGGTACCGGGGAGCTGTTTTTT
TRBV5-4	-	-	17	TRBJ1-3	CASSPAGGPYSGNTIYF	TGTGCCAGCAGCCCGGCGGGGGGCCCCTACTCTGGAAACACCATATATTTT
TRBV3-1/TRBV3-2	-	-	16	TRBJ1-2	CASSQAWDEANYGYTF	TGTGCCAGCAGCCAAGCTTGGGATGAGGCTAACTATGGCTACACCTTC
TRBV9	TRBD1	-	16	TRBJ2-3	CASSVVGAGGADTQYF	TGTGCCAGCAGCGTAGTCGGCGCAGGGGGCGCAGATACGCAGTATTTT
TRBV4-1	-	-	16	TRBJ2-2	CASSQDPRGGAGELFF	TGCGCCAGCAGCCAAGACCCCAGGGGGGGGGCCGGGGAGCTGTTTTTT
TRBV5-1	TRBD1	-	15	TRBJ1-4	CASSPSTGGGEKLFF	TGCGCCAGCAGCCCTTCGACAGGGGGCGGCGAAAAACTGTTTTTT
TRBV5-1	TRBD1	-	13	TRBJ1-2	CASSPDRNYGYTF	TGCGCCAGCAGCCCGGACAGGAACTATGGCTACACCTTC
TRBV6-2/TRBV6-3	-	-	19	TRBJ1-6	CASSTPGAGYALYNSPLHF	TGTGCCAGCAGCACACCGGGCGCTGGGTATGCCCTTTATAATTCACCCCTCCACTTT
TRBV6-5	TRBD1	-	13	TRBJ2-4	CASSRGQGQGQYF	TGTGCCAGCAGCCGTGGACAGGGACAGGGACAGTACTTC
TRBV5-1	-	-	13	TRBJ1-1	CASSLRDSTEAFF	TGCGCCAGCAGCTTGCGAGACAGCACTGAAGCTTTCTTT
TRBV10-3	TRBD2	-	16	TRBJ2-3	CATRTSGGFSTDTQYF	TGTGCCACTCGGACTAGCGGGGGGTTTAGCACAGATACGCAGTATTTT
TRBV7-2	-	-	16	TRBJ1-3	CASSYHGGSTGNTIYF	TGTGCCAGCAGCTACCACGGGGGTTCGACTGGAAACACCATATATTTT
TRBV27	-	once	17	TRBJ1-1	CASTQRDPGRKGTEAFF	TGTGCCAGCACCCAACGGGACCCGGGGCGAAAGGGCACTGAAGCTTTCTTT
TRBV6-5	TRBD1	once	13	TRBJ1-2	CASRAGTGYGYTF	TGTGCCAGCAGAGCCGGGACAGGGTATGGCTACACCTTC
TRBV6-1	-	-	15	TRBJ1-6	CASSEFTSYNSPLHF	TGTGCCAGCAGTGAATTCACCTCCTATAATTCACCCCTCCACTTT
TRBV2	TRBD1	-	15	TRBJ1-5	CASNFDRASNQPQHF	TGTGCCAGCAACTTCGACAGGGCTAGCAATCAGCCCCAGCATTTT
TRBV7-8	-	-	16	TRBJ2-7	CASSKGEFLRFGEQYF	TGTGCCAGCAGCAAAGGAGAGTTTTTGCGGTTTGGCGAGCAGTACTTC
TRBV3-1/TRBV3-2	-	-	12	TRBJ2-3	CASSLSPDTQYF	TGTGCCAGCAGCCTCTCCCCTGATACGCAGTATTTT
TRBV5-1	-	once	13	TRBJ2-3	CASSVLAADTQYF	TGCGCCAGCAGCGTGCTAGCTGCAGATACGCAGTATTTT
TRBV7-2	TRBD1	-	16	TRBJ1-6	CASSLVFGTGHSPLHF	TGTGCCAGCAGCTTAGTATTTGGGACAGGGCATTCACCCCTCCACTTT
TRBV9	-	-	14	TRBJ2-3	CASTPGHRTDTQYF	TGTGCCAGCACCCCAGGGCATCGCACAGATACGCAGTATTTT
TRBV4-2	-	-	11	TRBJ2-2	CASSRTGELFF	TGTGCCAGCAGCCGGACCGGGGAGCTGTTTTTT
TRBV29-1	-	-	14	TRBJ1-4	CSVQQSAANEKLFF	TGCAGCGTGCAGCAATCGGCGGCTAATGAAAAACTGTTTTTT
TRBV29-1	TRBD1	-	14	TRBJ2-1	CSIAGTEYYNEQFF	TGCAGCATCGCCGGGACAGAATACTACAATGAGCAGTTCTTC
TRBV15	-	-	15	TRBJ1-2	CATSRDPRGSSGYTF	TGTGCCACCAGCAGAGATCCGCGGGGATCGTCTGGCTACACCTTC
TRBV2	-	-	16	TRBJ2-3	CASSATRDVGADTQYF	TGTGCCAGCAGTGCAACACGGGACGTAGGGGCAGATACGCAGTATTTT
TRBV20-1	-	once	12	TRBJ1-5	CSASSRNQPQHF	TGCAGTGCTAGTTCCAGGAACCAGCCCCAGCATTTT
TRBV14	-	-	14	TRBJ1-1	CASSQDWTNTEAFF	TGTGCCAGCAGCCAAGACTGGACAAACACTGAAGCTTTCTTT
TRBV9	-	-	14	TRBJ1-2	CASSADREVGPGTF	-
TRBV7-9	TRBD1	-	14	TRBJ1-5	CASSRTGVNQPQHF	TGTGCCAGCAGCAGAACAGGGGTCAATCAGCCCCAGCATTTT
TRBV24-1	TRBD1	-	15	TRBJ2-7	CATSDTGTGQYEQYF	TGTGCCACCAGTGATACCGGGACAGGACAATACGAGCAGTACTTC
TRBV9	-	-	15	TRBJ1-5	CASSVQDSLNQPQHF	TGTGCCAGCAGCGTACAGGACAGCCTCAATCAGCCCCAGCATTTT
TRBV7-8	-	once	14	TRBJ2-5	CASSLGEATGTQYF	TGTGCCAGCAGCTTAGGCGAGGCCACGGGGACCCAGTACTTC
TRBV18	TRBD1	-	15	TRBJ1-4	CASSPLGTANEKLFF	TGTGCCAGCTCACCACTTGGGACAGCTAATGAAAAACTGTTTTTT
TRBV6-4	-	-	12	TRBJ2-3	CASSDGGYTQYF	TGTGCCAGCAGTGACGGGGGGTATACGCAGTATTTT
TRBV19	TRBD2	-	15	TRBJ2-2	CASSIWTGGSGELFF	TGTGCCAGTAGTATCTGGACGGGGGGGTCCGGGGAGCTGTTTTTT
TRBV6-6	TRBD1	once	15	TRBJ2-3	CASSAPGQSTDTQYF	TGTGCCAGTAGCGCACCGGGACAGAGCACAGATACGCAGTATTTT
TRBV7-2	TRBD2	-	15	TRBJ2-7	CASSRLTSGGLEQYF	TGTGCCAGCAGCCGGTTGACTAGCGGGGGCCTCGAGCAGTACTTC
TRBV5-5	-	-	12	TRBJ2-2	CASSLDIRELFF	TGTGCCAGCAGCCTGGACATCCGGGAGCTGTTTTTT
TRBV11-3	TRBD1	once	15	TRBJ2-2	CASSLGTGGIGELFF	TGTGCCAGCAGCCTCGGGACAGGGGGCATCGGGGAGCTGTTTTTT